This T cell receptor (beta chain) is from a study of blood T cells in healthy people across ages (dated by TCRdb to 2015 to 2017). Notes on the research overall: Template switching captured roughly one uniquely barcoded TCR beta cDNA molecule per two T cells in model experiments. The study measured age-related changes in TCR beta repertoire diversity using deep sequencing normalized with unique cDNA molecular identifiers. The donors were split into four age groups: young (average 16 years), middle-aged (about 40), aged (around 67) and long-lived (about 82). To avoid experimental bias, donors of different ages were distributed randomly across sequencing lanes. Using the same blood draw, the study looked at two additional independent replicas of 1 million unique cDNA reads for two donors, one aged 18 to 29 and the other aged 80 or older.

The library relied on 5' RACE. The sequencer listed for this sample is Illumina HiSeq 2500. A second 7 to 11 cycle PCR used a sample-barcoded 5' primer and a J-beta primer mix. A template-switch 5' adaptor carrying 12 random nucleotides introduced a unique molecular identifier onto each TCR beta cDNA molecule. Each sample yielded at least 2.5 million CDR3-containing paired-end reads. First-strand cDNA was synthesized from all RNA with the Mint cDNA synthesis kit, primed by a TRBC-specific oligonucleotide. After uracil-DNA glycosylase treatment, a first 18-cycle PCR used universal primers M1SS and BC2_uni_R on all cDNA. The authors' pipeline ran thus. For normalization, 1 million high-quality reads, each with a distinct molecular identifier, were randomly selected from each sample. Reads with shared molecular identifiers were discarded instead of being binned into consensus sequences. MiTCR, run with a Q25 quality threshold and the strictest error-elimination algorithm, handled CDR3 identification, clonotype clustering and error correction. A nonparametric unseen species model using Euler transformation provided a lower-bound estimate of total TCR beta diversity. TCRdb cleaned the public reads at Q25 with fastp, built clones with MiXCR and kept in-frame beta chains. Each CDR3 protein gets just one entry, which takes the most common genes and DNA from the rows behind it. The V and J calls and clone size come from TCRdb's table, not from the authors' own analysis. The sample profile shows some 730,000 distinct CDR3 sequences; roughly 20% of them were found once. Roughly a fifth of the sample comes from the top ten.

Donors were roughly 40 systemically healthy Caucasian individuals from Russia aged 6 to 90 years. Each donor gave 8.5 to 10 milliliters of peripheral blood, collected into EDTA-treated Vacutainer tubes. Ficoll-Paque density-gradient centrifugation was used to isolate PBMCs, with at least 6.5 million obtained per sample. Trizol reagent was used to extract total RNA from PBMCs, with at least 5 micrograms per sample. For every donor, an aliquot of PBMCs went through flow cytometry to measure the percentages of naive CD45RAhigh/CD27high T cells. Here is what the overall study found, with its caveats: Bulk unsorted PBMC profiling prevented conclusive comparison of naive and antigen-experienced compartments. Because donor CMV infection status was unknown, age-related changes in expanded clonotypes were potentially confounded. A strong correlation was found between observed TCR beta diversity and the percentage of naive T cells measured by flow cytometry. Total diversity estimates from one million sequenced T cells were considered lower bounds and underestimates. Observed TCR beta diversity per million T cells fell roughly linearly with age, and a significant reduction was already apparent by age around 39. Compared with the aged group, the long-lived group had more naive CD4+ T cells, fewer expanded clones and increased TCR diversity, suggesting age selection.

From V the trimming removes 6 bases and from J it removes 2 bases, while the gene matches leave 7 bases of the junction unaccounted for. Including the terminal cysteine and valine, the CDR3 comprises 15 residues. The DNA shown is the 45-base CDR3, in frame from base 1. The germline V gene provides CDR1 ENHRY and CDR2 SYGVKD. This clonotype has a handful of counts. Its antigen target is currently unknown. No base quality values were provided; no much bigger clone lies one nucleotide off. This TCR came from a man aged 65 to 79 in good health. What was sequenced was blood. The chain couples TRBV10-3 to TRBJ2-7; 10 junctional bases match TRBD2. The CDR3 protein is CAISTGTSVPYEQYV. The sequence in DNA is TGTGCCATCAGCACCGGGACTAGCGTACCCTACGAGCAGTACGTC.